A single T cell receptor beta chain is shown here with its context. Compared with germline, one end of the junction differs, possibly owing to a read error. Germline CDR1 LGHNA, CDR2 YNFKEQ. The CDR3 consists of 14 residues. With a constant-region primer, TCR beta cDNA was made from approximately 450 ng of total RNA. Investigators got TCR beta libraries out of three nested multiplex PCR rounds, done with slightly modified ARM-PCR. A C-beta reverse primer was combined with TRBV1-TRBV30 forward primers in the first two PCR rounds, and each round had approximately 9 cycles. TCRdb re-derived calls from the multiplex PCR reads in MiXCR, one entry per CDR3 protein. The table lists about 64,000 distinct CDR3 sequences, over 60% of them singletons. It was from around 18-30 mg of unsorted bulk tissue that RNA and DNA were co-extracted. The data originate from a study of tumor-infiltrating lymphocytes in primary liver carcinoma.

Sequencing was performed on liver tumor tissue from sampling region 4. Subset given: tumor region T4, right-lateral pole. V is TRBV4-2 and J is TRBJ2-1; TRBD2 aligns across 10 bases. The clonotype originates from a man aged 40-50 years with primary liver carcinoma and hepatitis B virus infection. CDR3: CANSQLAGYNEQFF. CDR3 nucleotides: TGTGCCAACAGCCAACTAGCGGGATACAATGAGCAGTTCTTC.